This T cell receptor (beta chain) was recovered during a study of blood T cells in healthy people across ages. The ends were cut back, 8 bases at V and 7 bases at J, with 15 bases in the middle. The CDR3 is 13 residues long. In germline, CDR1 is SNHLY, CDR2 FYNNEI. Through a sample-barcoded 5' primer and a J-beta primer mix, a second PCR was run for roughly 6 to 11 cycles. In TCRdb, the 5' RACE reads were re-called with MiXCR into one record per CDR3 protein. Of about a million distinct CDR3 sequences listed, around 48% are singletons. Input material: blood. This sequence joins TRBV2 and TRBJ1-5; possibly TRBD1 for D (6 bases). The source is a man aged 25-45 years in good health. CDR3 coding DNA: TGTGCCAGCCACAGGGTGGACGGGCAGCCCCAGCATTTT. Encoded protein: CASHRVDGQPQHF.